The 25 T cell receptor beta chains given below trace back to one sample, sequenced in a study of OX40 agonist ivuxolimab in advanced cancers. TCRdb's copy holds only in-frame clones and misses some; the assay was immunoSEQ multiplex PCR. The sample lists more than 75,000 clones, roughly nine tenths occurring once. The input for sequencing was CD4+ or CD8+ T cells sorted from blood, taken in a trial of the OX40 agonist ivuxolimab. All receptors derive from an adult with an advanced solid tumor such as melanoma, head and neck, liver or kidney cancer.

V and J are TRBV5-1 and TRBJ2-2, with a weak D call TRBD2 (5 bases). V lost 0 bases, J lost 5 bases, and 11 bases lay in between. Germline V gene lookup returns CDR1 SGHRS and CDR2 YFSETQ. CDR3 length: 15 amino acids. The CDR3 coding sequence is TGCGCCAGCAGCTTGGTCCTAGCCAGAACCGGGGAGCTGTTTTTT. Protein: CASSLVLARTGELFF.

The J gene is TRBJ2-3, the V gene TRBV5-6; D possibly corresponds to TRBD1 (5 bases). CDR3 length: 15 residues. Germline assignment: CDR1 SGHDT and CDR2 YYEEEE. V was cut by 2 bases and J by 0 bases, with 10 bases left in between. CDR3 residues: CASSFLQGSTDTQYF. For the CDR3, the DNA is TGTGCCAGCAGCTTCCTCCAGGGCAGCACAGATACGCAGTATTTT.

In its sample, this clone was seen once. The chain combines TRBV6-5 with TRBJ2-1; the D gene could be TRBD1 or TRBD2 (5 bases each). Germline CDR1 is MNHEY and CDR2 is SVGAGI. The CDR3 runs to 15 residues. The ends were cut back, 4 bases at V and 3 bases at J, with 13 bases in the middle. Written as DNA, the CDR3 is TGTGCCAGCAGTTCCGGGACCTCCCTCTACAATGAGCAGTTCTTC. Amino acids: CASSSGTSLYNEQFF.

The chain has TRBV29-1 and TRBJ2-7; no clear D. Germline CDR1 is SQVTM and CDR2 is ANQGSEA. V lost 6 bases to trimming and J lost 2 bases, with 17 bases between them. There are 14 residues in the CDR3. In DNA form, the CDR3 reads TGCAGCGTCGAGAGCCCCAAACCCCCCTACGAGCAGTACGTC. The encoded protein is CSVESPKPPYEQYV.

V is TRBV5-4 and J is TRBJ2-1; 7 bases fit TRBD1. The CDR3 has 17 amino acids. V dropped 0 bases and J dropped 8; count of bases not matched to a gene: 14. Germline CDR1 SGHNT, CDR2 YYREEE (reference sequence). The CDR3 loop reads CASSLARIGTAIDEQFF. CDR3 sequence (DNA): TGTGCCAGCAGCTTGGCCCGAATTGGGACAGCCATCGATGAGCAGTTCTTC.

The rearrangement joins TRBV7-9 to TRBJ1-1; 9 bases match TRBD1. The trim removed 7 bases at V and 3 bases at J, leaving 12 bases unmatched. CDR3 length equals 16 residues. From germline, CDR1 is SEHNR and CDR2 FQNEAQ (reference sequence). The CDR3 loop reads CASNSPTGGFYTEAFF. CDR3 bases: TGTGCCAGCAACTCCCCGACAGGGGGTTTTTACACTGAAGCTTTCTTT.

The chain employs TRBV6-5 and TRBJ1-6; TRBD1 agrees at 8 bases. Germline assignment: CDR1 MNHEY and CDR2 SVGAGI. This CDR3 is built from 13 residues. The V gene end was trimmed by 6 bases and the J gene end by 9 bases; junction bases not matched to a gene: 4. The CDR3 nucleotides are TGTGCCAGCAGCACAGGGGGAGGTTCACCCCTCCACTTT. Amino acids: CASSTGGGSPLHF.

CDR3 protein: CASSPQRYTEAFF. DNA of the CDR3: TGTGCCAGCAGTCCTCAGAGGTACACTGAAGCTTTCTTT. The V call is TRBV27, the J call TRBJ1-1, with D unresolved. Trimming removed 5 bases at V and 3 bases at J, with 10 bases between. Per the germline V gene, CDR1 is MNHEY and CDR2 is SMNVEV (reference sequence). The CDR3 extends over 13 amino acids.

The V call is TRBV7-2, the J call TRBJ2-3; D gene ambiguous. CDR3 size: 16 residues. Germline CDR1 is SGHTA and CDR2 is FQGNSA. Trimming took off 1 base at V and 4 bases at J, with 15 bases between the two ends. The CDR3 spells CASSLGGVVTADTQYF. CDR3 DNA: TGTGCCAGCAGCTTAGGAGGTGTAGTAACAGCAGATACGCAGTATTTT.

V gene TRBV7-8 combines with J gene TRBJ1-4, with D uncertain. Germline CDR1 and CDR2: SGHVS and FQNEAQ. This CDR3 comprises 14 residues. With 2 bases removed from V and 7 bases from J, the gap between germline ends came to 11 bases. The CDR3 reads CASSLQAAGEKLFF. The CDR3 bases are TGTGCCAGCAGCTTACAGGCCGCGGGTGAAAAACTGTTTTTT.

The chain links TRBV9 to TRBJ2-1; 7 bases map to TRBD1. The V and J ends lost 4 bases and 8 bases, in that order; junction bases with no gene match: 21. This CDR3 has 18 residues. Germline V gene lookup returns CDR1 SGDLS and CDR2 YYNGEE. The CDR3 region is CASSPGASTGPLLDEQFF. The DNA of the CDR3 is TGTGCCAGCAGCCCCGGGGCCTCGACAGGGCCTCTTCTTGATGAGCAGTTCTTC.

The rearrangement uses TRBV5-1 and TRBJ2-7; 7 bases fit TRBD2. The germline V gene encodes CDR1 SGHRS and CDR2 YFSETQ. CDR3 length equals 18 residues. With V trimmed by 0 bases and J by 0 bases, 12 bases remained unmatched. In DNA form, the CDR3 reads TGCGCCAGCAGCTTGGAGGCGGGGGTCGAAGCCCCCTCCTACGAGCAGTACTTC. It is translated as CASSLEAGVEAPSYEQYF.

The J gene is TRBJ2-7, the V gene TRBV5-4; possibly TRBD1 for D (5 bases). Germline CDR1 SGHNT, CDR2 YYREEE (reference sequence). The CDR3 has 15 residues. The ends were cut back, 0 bases at V and 0 bases at J, with 10 bases in the middle. The CDR3 loop is CASSLAGWNSYEQYF. The CDR3 coding sequence is TGTGCCAGCAGCTTGGCAGGGTGGAACTCCTACGAGCAGTACTTC. Supplemented by reference TRBV5-4 and TRBJ2-7, the full variable domain reads ETGVTQSPTHLIKTRGQQVTLRCSSQSGHNTVSWYQQALGQGPQFIFQYYREEENGRGNFPPRFSGLQFPNYSSELNVNALELDDSALYLCASSLAGWNSYEQYFGPGTRLTVT.

The chain couples TRBV19 to TRBJ2-7; 10 bases fit TRBD2. The CDR3 is made up of 14 amino acids. The V gene's germline CDR1 is LNHDA and CDR2 SQIVND (reference sequence). With V trimmed by 6 bases and J by 3 bases, 5 bases remained unmatched. This CDR3 reads CASSPAGGGYEQYF. CDR3 coding DNA: TGTGCCAGTAGCCCAGCGGGAGGGGGCTACGAGCAGTACTTC.

V usage is TRBV7-3 and J usage is TRBJ2-5; D uncertain. The germline V and J ends were trimmed by 5 bases and 5 bases, with 12 bases remaining between them. Germline V gives CDR1 SGHTA, CDR2 FQGTGA. The CDR3 is 13 amino acids. The CDR3 region is CASSPSTRETQYF. The CDR3 DNA sequence: TGTGCCAGCAGCCCCTCAACCCGGGAGACCCAGTACTTC.

The rearrangement links TRBV14 to TRBJ1-1; possibly TRBD1 for D (5 bases). CDR3 length: 14 amino acids. Germline CDR1 and CDR2: SGHDN and FVKESK. V lost 4 bases, J lost 5 bases, and 14 bases lay in between. CDR3 in amino acids: CASSRDRRGTEAFF. The CDR3 region has the DNA TGTGCCAGCAGCCGGGACCGCCGAGGGACTGAAGCTTTCTTT.

The chain uses TRBV7-2 and TRBJ1-5; 9 bases line up with TRBD1. CDR1 is SGHTA and CDR2 is FQGNSA in the germline V gene. V lost 5 bases to trimming and J lost 6 bases; unmatched junction nucleotides: 8. This CDR3 spans 15 amino acids. The DNA of the CDR3 is TGTGCCAGCAGCACAGGGACAGGGATGAGTCAGCCCCAGCATTTT. As protein: CASSTGTGMSQPQHF.

The chain has TRBV6-4 and TRBJ2-3; D is unclear. The germline V gene has CDR1 MRHNA and CDR2 SNTAGT. The CDR3 has 12 amino acids. V was cut by 0 bases and J by 8 bases, with 6 bases left in between. The CDR3 sequence: CASSDSGGTQYF. The CDR3 DNA follows: TGTGCCAGCAGTGACTCGGGCGGTACGCAGTATTTT.

The genes are TRBV28 and TRBJ1-1, with a possible D match to TRBD1 (5 bases). V shed 6 bases and J shed 2 bases, with 10 bases lying between them. CDR1 and CDR2 (germline): MDHEN, SYDVKM. The CDR3 loop spans 13 amino acids. The CDR3 reads CASRVQGNTEAFF. The DNA for the CDR3 is TGTGCCAGCAGGGTTCAGGGTAACACTGAAGCTTTCTTT. The complete variable domain, with remaining parts taken from reference TRBV28 and TRBJ1-1, reads DVKVTQSSRYLVKRTGEKVFLECVQDMDHENMFWYRQDPGLGLRLIYFSYDVKMKEKGDIPEGYSVSREKKERFSLILESASTNQTSMYLCASRVQGNTEAFFGQGTRLTVV.

V gene TRBV5-1 combines with J gene TRBJ2-5; 9 nucleotides match TRBD2. Germline CDR1 SGHRS, CDR2 YFSETQ. This CDR3 comprises 14 residues. Losses at the gene ends were 3 bases for V and 5 bases for J; bases not matched to a gene: 5. The CDR3 DNA is TGCGCCAGCAGCTCCCCTGGACTAGCGGAGACCCAGTACTTC. It encodes CASSSPGLAETQYF.

The chain recombines TRBV7-7 with TRBJ2-1, with D unresolved. CDR1 SSHAT and CDR2 FNYEAQ come from the germline V gene (reference sequence). There are 15 residues in the CDR3. V was shortened by 0 bases and J by 2 bases, with 8 bases between the two germline ends. The CDR3 sequence: CASSLAQATYNEQFF. The CDR3, as DNA: TGTGCCAGCAGCTTAGCGCAGGCCACCTACAATGAGCAGTTCTTC.

The V gene is TRBV6-5, the J gene TRBJ2-1; 12 bases line up with TRBD2. This CDR3 spans 15 amino acids. Losses at the gene ends were 2 bases for V and 8 bases for J; bases not matched to a gene: 4. Germline assignment: CDR1 MNHEY and CDR2 SVGAGI. The CDR3 here is CASSYGLAGGYEQFF. The CDR3 DNA reads as TGTGCCAGCAGTTACGGTCTAGCGGGAGGGTATGAGCAGTTCTTC.

The V call is TRBV5-6, the J call TRBJ2-2; D unclear. The germline V gene encodes CDR1 SGHDT and CDR2 YYEEEE. The CDR3 loop spans 15 amino acids. V was trimmed by 4 bases and J by 2 bases, leaving 12 bases between them. CDR3 coding DNA: TGTGCCAGCAGCCTCAAGAGCCTAAACACCGGGGAGCTGTTTTTT. It translates to CASSLKSLNTGELFF. Looking up the rest from reference TRBV5-6 and TRBJ2-2 gives the full variable domain: DAGVTQSPTHLIKTRGQQVTLRCSPKSGHDTVSWYQQALGQGPQFIFQYYEEEERQRGNFPDRFSGHQFPNYSSELNVNALLLGDSALYLCASSLKSLNTGELFFGEGSRLTVL.

The chain has TRBV28 and TRBJ2-2; TRBD2 matches at 12 bases. This CDR3 is 14 amino acids long. Germline V gives CDR1 MDHEN, CDR2 SYDVKM. Trimming removed 5 bases from V and 7 bases from J; junction bases left unmatched: 2. CDR3 loop: CASSLAGGVGELFF. DNA for the CDR3: TGTGCCAGCAGTCTAGCGGGAGGGGTCGGGGAGCTGTTTTTT. The variable domain in full, with the rest retrieved from reference TRBV28 and TRBJ2-2, is DVKVTQSSRYLVKRTGEKVFLECVQDMDHENMFWYRQDPGLGLRLIYFSYDVKMKEKGDIPEGYSVSREKKERFSLILESASTNQTSMYLCASSLAGGVGELFFGEGSRLTVL.

About this clone itself: The junction departs from the called germline gene at one end, perhaps through a read error. The chain carries TRBV2 and TRBJ1-4; the D gene is possibly TRBD1 (6 bases). The germline gives CDR1 SNHLY, CDR2 FYNNEI. The CDR3 runs 11 residues. CDR3 sequence (DNA): TGTGCCAGCAGTGAAGGGACAGCCGTCAGATTT. Its protein is CASSEGTAVRF.